This is a list of T cell receptor beta chains from one sample in a study of T cells in Graves' hyperthyroidism and ophthalmopathy. TCRdb recomputed calls from the multiplex PCR reads with MiXCR, one row per CDR3 protein. The table includes around 300,000 distinct CDR3 sequences, around 13% detected once. Specimen: blood. The receptors stem from a woman aged 40 to 49 with Graves' hyperthyroidism. CDR3s include the opening cysteine and the closing phenylalanine or tryptophan. The order of the fields is V gene, J gene, clone size, D gene, CDR3 protein, CDR3 DNA. D genes are given only for firm matches. The size field is filled for only some rows; it gives once, few, many or a size class.

v_gene: TRBV27
j_gene: TRBJ2-7
abundance: many
d_gene: NA
CDR3aa: CASSFQGSNYEQYF
CDR3nt: TGTGCCAGCAGTTTTCAGGGGAGCAACTACGAGCAGTACTTC

v_gene: TRBV20-1
j_gene: TRBJ1-5
abundance: NA
d_gene: TRBD1
CDR3aa: CSARPRQGQRQPQHF
CDR3nt: TGCAGTGCTAGACCCCGACAGGGCCAAAGGCAGCCCCAGCATTTT

v_gene: TRBV18
j_gene: TRBJ2-2
abundance: NA
d_gene: NA
CDR3aa: CASSPPGQNTGELFF
CDR3nt: TGTGCCAGCTCACCACCGGGACAAAACACCGGGGAGCTGTTTTTT

v_gene: TRBV6-1
j_gene: TRBJ2-7
abundance: many
d_gene: TRBD2
CDR3aa: CASSLTSGRSYEQYF
CDR3nt: TGTGCCAGCAGTCTAACTAGCGGGAGAAGCTACGAGCAGTACTTC

v_gene: TRBV7-8
j_gene: TRBJ2-7
abundance: many
d_gene: TRBD1
CDR3aa: CASSLDRVTPHEQYF
CDR3nt: TGTGCCAGCAGCTTGGACAGGGTCACCCCCCACGAGCAGTACTTC

v_gene: TRBV27
j_gene: TRBJ2-2
abundance: many
d_gene: NA
CDR3aa: CASSSNSNTGELFF
CDR3nt: TGTGCCAGCAGTTCAAACTCGAACACCGGGGAGCTGTTTTTT

v_gene: TRBV12-3/TRBV12-4
j_gene: TRBJ2-5
abundance: many
d_gene: NA
CDR3aa: CASSRGRFRETQYF
CDR3nt: TGTGCCAGCAGTCGTGGACGGTTTCGGGAGACCCAGTACTTC

v_gene: TRBV20-1
j_gene: TRBJ2-3
abundance: many
d_gene: NA
CDR3aa: CSAFPRRGLTDTQYF
CDR3nt: TGCAGTGCTTTCCCGCGGAGGGGGCTCACAGATACGCAGTATTTT

v_gene: TRBV2
j_gene: TRBJ1-5
abundance: many
d_gene: TRBD1
CDR3aa: CASSGPGTGKNQPQHF
CDR3nt: TGTGCCAGCAGTGGTCCGGGGACAGGGAAAAATCAGCCCCAGCATTTT

v_gene: TRBV20-1
j_gene: TRBJ2-2
abundance: many
d_gene: TRBD2
CDR3aa: CSARRREGHGGELFF
CDR3nt: TGCAGTGCTAGACGGCGGGAGGGCCACGGCGGGGAGCTGTTTTTT

v_gene: TRBV6-5
j_gene: TRBJ2-7
abundance: many
d_gene: NA
CDR3aa: CASSYSGIPVPYEQYF
CDR3nt: TGTGCCAGCAGTTACTCCGGGATTCCCGTCCCGTACGAGCAGTACTTC

v_gene: TRBV11-3
j_gene: TRBJ2-1
abundance: many
d_gene: NA
CDR3aa: CASSPGAYNEQFF
CDR3nt: TGTGCCAGCAGCCCGGGAGCCTACAATGAGCAGTTCTTC

v_gene: TRBV14
j_gene: TRBJ1-1
abundance: few
d_gene: NA
CDR3aa: CASSRPGGGQNTEAFF
CDR3nt: TGTGCCAGCAGCCGCCCCGGGGGGGGGCAGAACACTGAAGCTTTCTTT

v_gene: TRBV18
j_gene: TRBJ1-2
abundance: NA
d_gene: NA
CDR3aa: CASSPTVLGCYGYTF
CDR3nt: TGTGCCAGCTCACCGACAGTTCTAGGGTGCTATGGCTACACCTTC

v_gene: TRBV3-1
j_gene: TRBJ2-3
abundance: many
d_gene: NA
CDR3aa: CASSQDAQSTQYF
CDR3nt: TGTGCCAGCAGCCAAGACGCCCAGTCTACGCAGTATTTT

v_gene: TRBV20-1
j_gene: TRBJ2-7
abundance: few
d_gene: TRBD2
CDR3aa: CSAKGLAGQSTYEQYF
CDR3nt: TGCAGTGCTAAAGGACTAGCGGGGCAATCCACATACGAGCAGTACTTC

v_gene: TRBV20-1
j_gene: TRBJ2-1
abundance: few
d_gene: TRBD2
CDR3aa: CSAQAGATGNEQFF
CDR3nt: TGCAGTGCGCAAGCGGGAGCCACGGGAAATGAGCAGTTCTTC

v_gene: TRBV29-1
j_gene: TRBJ2-3
abundance: many
d_gene: NA
CDR3aa: CSVNGHKSTDTQYF
CDR3nt: TGCAGCGTGAACGGACATAAATCCACAGATACGCAGTATTTT

v_gene: TRBV24-1
j_gene: TRBJ2-1
abundance: few
d_gene: TRBD2
CDR3aa: CATSLADNEQFF
CDR3nt: TGTGCCACCAGTCTAGCGGACAATGAGCAGTTCTTC

v_gene: TRBV4-1
j_gene: TRBJ2-3
abundance: NA
d_gene: TRBD2
CDR3aa: CASSSGLAVTDTQYF
CDR3nt: TGCGCCAGCAGCTCGGGACTAGCGGTCACAGATACGCAGTATTTT

v_gene: TRBV6-1
j_gene: TRBJ1-4
abundance: many
d_gene: TRBD1
CDR3aa: CASSQAPGQGLRGRRSEEKLFF
CDR3nt: TGTGCCAGCAGTCAGGCCCCGGGACAGGGTTTGCGGGGGCGTCGGAGCGAGGAAAAACTGTTTTTT

v_gene: TRBV18
j_gene: TRBJ2-3
abundance: NA
d_gene: NA
CDR3aa: CASSPSGKATDTQYF
CDR3nt: TGTGCCAGCTCACCTTCGGGGAAGGCTACAGATACGCAGTATTTT

v_gene: TRBV6-1
j_gene: TRBJ2-7
abundance: many
d_gene: NA
CDR3aa: CASSPARAGKTYEQYF
CDR3nt: TGTGCCAGCAGCCCTGCCCGCGCAGGGAAAACCTACGAGCAGTACTTC

v_gene: TRBV6-2/TRBV6-3
j_gene: TRBJ2-1
abundance: NA
d_gene: NA
CDR3aa: CASRPPPPAGNEQFF
CDR3nt: TGTGCCAGCCGACCTCCTCCTCCCGCCGGCAATGAGCAGTTCTTC

v_gene: TRBV2
j_gene: TRBJ2-1
abundance: many
d_gene: TRBD2
CDR3aa: CASSETSGRVSEQFF
CDR3nt: TGTGCCAGCAGTGAAACTAGCGGGAGAGTTAGTGAGCAGTTCTTC

v_gene: TRBV4-2
j_gene: TRBJ2-7
abundance: NA
d_gene: NA
CDR3aa: CASSQALTGSYEQYF
CDR3nt: TGTGCCAGCAGCCAAGCATTGACAGGCTCCTACGAGCAGTACTTC

v_gene: TRBV29-1
j_gene: TRBJ2-3
abundance: many
d_gene: NA
CDR3aa: CSVGDTQYF
CDR3nt: TGCAGCGTTGGTGATACGCAGTATTTT

v_gene: TRBV25-1
j_gene: TRBJ1-2
abundance: NA
d_gene: TRBD1
CDR3aa: CASSETGTGGGYGYTF
CDR3nt: TGTGCCAGCAGTGAAACCGGGACAGGGGGCGGCTATGGCTACACCTTC

v_gene: TRBV2
j_gene: TRBJ2-7
abundance: many
d_gene: TRBD2
CDR3aa: CASSASGTISYEQYF
CDR3nt: TGTGCCAGCAGCGCATCCGGGACTATCTCCTACGAGCAGTACTTC

v_gene: TRBV2
j_gene: TRBJ1-3
abundance: NA
d_gene: NA
CDR3aa: CASSAGNTIYF
CDR3nt: TGTGCCAGCAGTGCGGGAAACACCATATATTTT

v_gene: TRBV6-1
j_gene: TRBJ2-7
abundance: few
d_gene: NA
CDR3aa: CASSRPGEQYF
CDR3nt: TGTGCCAGCAGCCGTCCGGGGGAGCAGTACTTC